This TCR beta chain was sequenced during a study of brain T cells in children with intractable seizures listed by TCRdb under 2021. Context from the whole study: As a first screen for immune gene transcripts, resected brain tissue from about 53 pediatric epilepsy surgery cases was run on a NanoString immunology panel. Among the roughly twelve selected surgery cases, eight also had pre-surgery blood sequenced, leaving four with brain tissue only. Points the paper makes about the study in general: The patients' HCMV serostatus was not known, and viral specificity was inferred solely from CDR3 sequence similarity. Sequencing depth differed between pre- and post-surgery blood, so clones missing from the pre-surgery sample may reflect undersampling.

Inclusive of the bounding cysteine and phenylalanine, the CDR3 is 15 residues long. The retained sequence is limited to the CDR3, 45 bases, with the frame set at the first base. Trimming takes 6 bases off V and 2 bases off J; junction bases not matched to a gene: 8. The CDR1 and CDR2 encoded by the germline V gene are KGHSH and LQKENI. The immunoSEQ assay was used to generate TCR beta chain sequences from genomic DNA. On the study's bioinformatics: Any CDR3 sequence that did not begin with the conserved framework cysteine at position 104 was removed by hand. Clonality was calculated as one minus the normalized Shannon's Diversity Index, with values ranging from 0 (maximal diversity) to 1 (oligoclonal). Differences in the frequency of the same CDR3 between samples, such as brain versus blood, were assessed with chi-squared comparison-of-proportions tests. Public clonotypes were identified through searches of immuneACCESS, and similarity to known antiviral clonotypes was evaluated with the VDJdb browser. TCRdb took over this immuneACCESS table, retaining in-frame rearrangements with V and J assigned. Such tables are incomplete; in checked studies, under half of the missing clones stem from an unresolved V gene, and the remainder is unexplained. For V, J and clone size, that table is used; D and trimming come from the DNA. This sample holds hundreds of thousands of clones; roughly 92% were observed only once. Roughly 5.7% of the sample comes from the top ten.

The time point label on this specimen signifies: blood from clinic visit 5 months post-surgery; TSC patient then seizure free. The surgery cases showing the highest brain T cell transcript signatures were chosen for TCR beta chain sequencing of brain tissue and, when available, of blood. Before surgery, the patients had been given at least one anti-epileptic drug. TCR-sequenced patients were children with drug-resistant epilepsy due to tuberous sclerosis complex, focal cortical dysplasia, Rasmussen encephalitis or hemimegalencephaly. The Monarch genomic DNA purification kit was used to extract bulk genomic DNA from unsorted brain tissue and whole blood. This clone was picked up one time. What this receptor recognizes is not known. Base qualities are not recorded, but no much larger clone differs from it by a single base.

The rearranged chain carries TRBV18 and TRBJ2-7; TRBD2 matches 9 bases in the middle. The sequence derives from a boy under two years old with tuberous sclerosis and intractable seizures. This material consisted of peripheral blood, taken less than 6 months after surgery. The CDR3 in this case is CASSPNSGGTYEQYF. The nucleotides read TGTGCCAGCTCCCCTAATAGCGGGGGAACCTACGAGCAGTACTTC.